This T cell receptor beta chain was sequenced during a study of PD-1 blockade in classical Hodgkin lymphoma. Overall study context: Patients were treated with nivolumab at 3 mg/kg, and this was given intravenously every 2 weeks. Notes on the study in general: CD4+ TCR diversity, unlike CD8+, climbed significantly by C4D1. Those patients who began receiving nivolumab less than 1 year after ASCT had lower diversity, and they were excluded. A reduction in baseline TCR diversity was reportedly seen in newly diagnosed patients relative to healthy donors.

Each patient's relapse followed autologous stem cell transplantation, and brentuximab vedotin exposure varied. Method: immunoSEQ multiplex PCR; TCRdb's copy keeps in-frame clones and lacks some. The data show 45,000 to 65,000 clones, over 60% seen once. Concerning this clone: Its antigen remains unknown.

The CDR3 extends over 14 amino acids. The ends lost 2 bases at V and 5 bases at J; junction bases unmatched: 2. Germline assignment: CDR1 SEHNR and CDR2 FQNEAQ (reference sequence). The sample was peripheral blood mononuclear cells (PBMCs), taken before the second cycle of nivolumab. The gene calls are TRBV7-9 and TRBJ2-5, with 10 bases matching TRBD2. This sequence was found in a human donor with classical Hodgkin lymphoma. The CDR3 sequence: CASSLLAGVETQYF. The CDR3 DNA sequence: TGTGCCAGCAGCTTACTAGCGGGAGTGGAGACCCAGTACTTC. Combining the CDR3 with reference TRBV7-9 and TRBJ2-5 gives the whole variable domain DTGVSQNPRHKITKRGQNVTFRCDPISEHNRLYWYRQTLGQGPEFLTYFQNEAQLEKSRLLSDRFSAERPKGSFSTLEIQRTEQGDSAMYLCASSLLAGVETQYFGPGTRLLVL.